The 21 T cell receptor beta chains in this list originate from one sample, sequenced in a study of glioma-infiltrating T cells after dendritic cell vaccination. The protocol was immunoSEQ multiplex PCR, while the TCRdb copy is restricted to in-frame clones and leaves out a portion. The table records under 130,000 clones, around 90% of them present only once. Indicated time point: after dendritic cell vaccination, including at tumor progression/relapse. Material: blood, obtained after dendritic cell vaccination. Source of these receptors: a human donor with glioblastoma.

The chain employs TRBV27 and TRBJ1-5; no clear D. The CDR3 covers 14 residues. The germline V gene encodes CDR1 MNHEY and CDR2 SMNVEV (reference sequence). The V and J ends lost 3 bases and 7 bases respectively, with 13 bases between them. The CDR3 loop reads CASSFEHPGQPQHF. CDR3 in DNA: TGTGCCAGCAGTTTCGAACACCCGGGACAGCCCCAGCATTTT.

The V call is TRBV5-1, the J call TRBJ1-2; the D gene is possibly TRBD1 (6 bases). The CDR3 loop spans 16 amino acids. V gave up 4 bases and J gave up 2 bases, with 18 bases separating them. The germline CDR1 and CDR2 sequences are SGHRS and YFSETQ. As DNA, the CDR3 is TGCGCCAGCAGCACCCAATCAGGGGTCGGGAACTATGGCTACACCTTC. Translating gives CASSTQSGVGNYGYTF. The full variable domain, rest sourced from reference TRBV5-1 and TRBJ1-2, is KAGVTQTPRYLIKTRGQQVTLSCSPISGHRSVSWYQQTPGQGLQFLFEYFSETQRNKGNFPGRFSGRQFSNSRSEMNVSTLELGDSALYLCASSTQSGVGNYGYTFGSGTRLTVV.

This clone was detected once. The chain links TRBV7-9 to TRBJ1-2; 8 bases are a match to TRBD1. CDR1 is SEHNR, CDR2 FQNEAQ, per germline (reference sequence). CDR3 size: 15 residues. With V trimmed by 1 base and J by 4 bases, 5 bases remained unmatched. The CDR3 DNA reads TGTGCCAGCAGCTTAGATGGCACAGGGGGCTATGGCTACACCTTC. Protein: CASSLDGTGGYGYTF.

The gene calls are TRBV11-3 and TRBJ2-1; possible D gene TRBD2, 6 bases. Trimming removed 3 bases at V and 5 bases at J, with 8 bases between. This CDR3 has 13 residues. The germline V gene has CDR1 SGHNT and CDR2 YENEEA. Here the CDR3 reads CASSLRDHNEQFF. CDR3 bases: TGTGCCAGCAGCTTGCGGGATCACAATGAGCAGTTCTTC.

The genes are TRBV5-1 and TRBJ1-1; 7 bases are shared with TRBD1. Losses at the gene ends were 4 bases for V and 10 bases for J; bases not matched to a gene: 10. Germline CDR1 reads SGHRS; CDR2 reads YFSETQ. This CDR3 has 13 residues. CDR3 region: CASSLDRPAVAFF. CDR3 sequence (DNA): TGCGCCAGCAGCCTGGACAGGCCGGCGGTAGCTTTCTTT. The variable domain in full, with the rest retrieved from reference TRBV5-1 and TRBJ1-1, is KAGVTQTPRYLIKTRGQQVTLSCSPISGHRSVSWYQQTPGQGLQFLFEYFSETQRNKGNFPGRFSGRQFSNSRSEMNVSTLELGDSALYLCASSLDRPAVAFFGQGTRLTVV.

V and J are TRBV5-1 and TRBJ1-1; D might be TRBD1 (6 bases). V dropped 4 bases and J dropped 10 bases, with 20 bases sitting between them. The CDR3 spans 14 residues. Germline V gene data show CDR1 as SGHRS and CDR2 as YFSETQ. The DNA for the CDR3 is TGCGCCAGCAGCCCTCTGGACGGCCGAGGGGGAGCTTTCTTT. Protein: CASSPLDGRGGAFF.

The chain uses TRBV10-3 and TRBJ1-1; weak D call: TRBD1 (6 bases). Trimming stripped 6 bases from V and 3 bases from J, with 23 bases between. Germline CDR1 reads ENHRY; CDR2 reads SYGVKD. The CDR3 extends over 17 amino acids. The CDR3 nucleotides are TGTGCCATCAGAAAGAACAGGGCCCCCCTGCTTTACACTGAAGCTTTCTTT. It is translated as CAIRKNRAPLLYTEAFF.

V usage is TRBV29-1 and J usage is TRBJ2-5; 13 positions match TRBD2. This CDR3 has 15 residues. Germline loops: CDR1 SQVTM, CDR2 ANQGSEA. The trim removed 5 bases at V and 5 bases at J, leaving 8 bases unmatched. CDR3 amino acids: CSVLGGGLAGETQYF. The CDR3 DNA reads as TGCAGCGTTTTAGGGGGGGGACTAGCGGGGGAGACCCAGTACTTC.

This clone was detected once. The genes are TRBV7-2 and TRBJ2-7, with D uncertain. Germline V gene sequence: CDR1 SGHTA, CDR2 FQGNSA. Deletions cut 5 bases from V and 1 base from J, with 6 bases between. The CDR3 length is 12 residues. In DNA, the CDR3 is TGTGCCAGCAGCCGGTGGTCCTACGAGCAGTACTTC. As protein: CASSRWSYEQYF. Filled out from reference TRBV7-2 and TRBJ2-7, the complete variable domain reads GAGVSQSPSNKVTEKGKDVELRCDPISGHTALYWYRQSLGQGLEFLIYFQGNSAPDKSGLPSDRFSAERTGGSVSTLTIQRTQQEDSAVYLCASSRWSYEQYFGPGTRLTVT.

V usage is TRBV25-1 and J usage is TRBJ1-1; 7 nucleotides match TRBD1. V was pared by 5 bases and J by 4 bases, with 10 bases of the junction left unmatched. The CDR3 consists of 15 residues. The germline gives CDR1 MGHDK, CDR2 SYGVNS. The CDR3 DNA is TGTGCCAGCAGTCCCATGGGACAGCTGGGCACTGAAGCTTTCTTT. Translation gives CASSPMGQLGTEAFF.

V usage is TRBV4-1 and J usage is TRBJ2-4; 9 nucleotides align to TRBD2. J was trimmed by 7 bases and V by 2 bases; bases with no gene match: 12. CDR1 is MGHRA, CDR2 YSYEKL, per germline. The CDR3 has 17 residues. The CDR3 DNA follows: TGCGCCAGCAGCCAACTGGCGGGAGGGGCCCTTAGGAACATTCAGTACTTC. The encoded protein is CASSQLAGGALRNIQYF.

V is TRBV10-3 and J is TRBJ2-7; 7 bases align to TRBD2. This CDR3 is built from 12 residues. The J segment lost 2 bases and the V segment lost 10 bases, leaving 5 bases of the junction unmatched. Germline values: CDR1 ENHRY, CDR2 SYGVKD. As DNA, the CDR3 is TGTGCCACCGGACTAGTGACCTACGAGCAGTACTTC. Its protein product is CATGLVTYEQYF.

The chain combines TRBV30 with TRBJ1-4; 7 nucleotides line up with TRBD1. V gave up 4 bases and J gave up 3 bases; unmatched junction bases: 5. CDR3 length equals 14 residues. Germline values: CDR1 GTSNPN, CDR2 SVGIG (reference sequence). CDR3 sequence (DNA): TGTGCCTGGACAGGGGGAGTGTCTAATGAAAAACTGTTTTTT. It translates to CAWTGGVSNEKLFF.

V and J are TRBV14 and TRBJ2-7; possibly TRBD2 for D (6 bases). The CDR3 spans 14 residues. CDR1 is SGHDN, CDR2 FVKESK, per germline. V dropped 2 bases and J dropped 2 bases, with 10 bases sitting between them. DNA for the CDR3: TGTGCCAGCAGCCAACCTAGCGTAACCTACGAGCAGTACTTC. Protein sequence: CASSQPSVTYEQYF.

This clone has only one observation. J is TRBJ1-1 and V is TRBV5-6; D gene unclear. Germline V gene sequence: CDR1 SGHDT, CDR2 YYEEEE. V was clipped by 0 bases and J by 3 bases, with 6 bases between them. The CDR3 totals 13 residues. The CDR3 DNA reads TGTGCCAGCAGCTTGGGGCCCTACACTGAAGCTTTCTTT. Protein: CASSLGPYTEAFF.

This chain links TRBV6-1 with TRBJ1-5; D not resolved. CDR3 length: 15 amino acids. Germline CDR1 is MNHNS and CDR2 is SASEGT. Trimming stripped 7 bases from V and 3 bases from J, with 16 bases between. CDR3 loop: CASIPDGVDNQPQHF. In DNA form, the CDR3 reads TGTGCCAGCATTCCCGACGGGGTGGACAATCAGCCCCAGCATTTT.

The chain combines TRBV6-1 with TRBJ2-1; no firm D call. This CDR3 has 15 amino acids. Per the germline V gene, CDR1 is MNHNS and CDR2 is SASEGT. Between the trimmed V and J ends, which lost 2 bases and 0 bases, there was a span of 8 bases. This CDR3 reads CASSELPISYNEQFF. CDR3 DNA: TGTGCCAGCAGTGAACTTCCTATCTCCTACAATGAGCAGTTCTTC.

The V and J genes are TRBV5-4 and TRBJ2-3, with 11 bases lining up with TRBD2. V dropped 5 bases and J dropped 3; count of bases not matched to a gene: 8. Per germline, CDR1 SGHNT and CDR2 YYREEE (reference sequence). This CDR3 is built from 16 residues. This chain's CDR3 is CASRSSGRIGTDTQYF. CDR3 nucleotide sequence: TGTGCCAGCAGATCTAGCGGGAGGATCGGGACAGATACGCAGTATTTT.

The rearrangement uses TRBV30 and TRBJ2-1, with 8 bases identical to TRBD2. CDR3 length: 11 amino acids. Germline CDR1 is GTSNPN and CDR2 is SVGIG (reference sequence). J lost 10 bases, V lost 4 bases, and 3 bases had no gene match. This chain's CDR3 is CAWTRLAEQFF. The CDR3 nucleotides are TGTGCCTGGACCCGACTAGCGGAGCAGTTCTTC.

This rearrangement joins TRBV18 to TRBJ1-1; D not resolved. This CDR3 spans 15 amino acids. Trimming removed 1 base from V and 1 base from J, with 10 bases in between. Germline V gene sequence: CDR1 KGHSH, CDR2 LQKENI. The CDR3 protein is CASSPRSSENTEAFF. The DNA for the CDR3 is TGTGCCAGCTCACCACGCTCCAGCGAGAACACTGAAGCTTTCTTT.

The rearrangement joins TRBV2 to TRBJ2-3; D might be TRBD1 (6 bases). The CDR3 runs 15 residues. Trimming shortened V by 5 bases and J by 0 bases, and 12 bases separated the two germline ends. CDR1 is SNHLY, CDR2 FYNNEI, per germline. CDR3 sequence (DNA): TGTGCCAGCAGTTCGCGAACAGGGAGCACAGATACGCAGTATTTT. It specifies CASSSRTGSTDTQYF. The full variable domain, in which reference TRBV2 and TRBJ2-3 provide the parts outside the CDR3, is EPEVTQTPSHQVTQMGQEVILRCVPISNHLYFYWYRQILGQKVEFLVSFYNNEISEKSEIFDDQFSVERPDGSNFTLKIRSTKLEDSAMYFCASSSRTGSTDTQYFGPGTRLTVL.